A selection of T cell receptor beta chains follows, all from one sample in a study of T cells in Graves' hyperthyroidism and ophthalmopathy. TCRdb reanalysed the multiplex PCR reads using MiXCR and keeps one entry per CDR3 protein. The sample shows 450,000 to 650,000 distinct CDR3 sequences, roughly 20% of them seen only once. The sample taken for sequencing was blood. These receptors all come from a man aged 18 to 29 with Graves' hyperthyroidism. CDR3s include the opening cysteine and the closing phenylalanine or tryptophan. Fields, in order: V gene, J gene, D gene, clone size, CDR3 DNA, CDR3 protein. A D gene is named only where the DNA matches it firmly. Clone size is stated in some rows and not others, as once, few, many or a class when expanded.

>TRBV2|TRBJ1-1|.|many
TGTGCCAGCAGTTCCATCCTACCGGGAGCTTTCTTT
CASSSILPGAFF
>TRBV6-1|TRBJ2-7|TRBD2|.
TGTGCCAGCAGTCCGGCGACTAGCGGGGCCTACGAGCAGTACTTC
CASSPATSGAYEQYF
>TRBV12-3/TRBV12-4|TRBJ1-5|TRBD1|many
TGTGCCAGCAGTCGCACCGGGACAGGGGTGAGACAGCCCCAGCATTTT
CASSRTGTGVRQPQHF
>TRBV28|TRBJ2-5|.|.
TGTGCCAGCAGTTCTGCCGATAGGTCGGAGACCCAGTACTTC
CASSSADRSETQYF
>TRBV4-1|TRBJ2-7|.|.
TGCGCCAGCAGCCAAGAACCTTCCTACGAGCAGTACTTC
CASSQEPSYEQYF
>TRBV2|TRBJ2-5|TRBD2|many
TGTGCCAGCAGTCAAGAGCGGGGCCAAGAGACCCAGTACTTC
CASSQERGQETQYF
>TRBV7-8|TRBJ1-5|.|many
TGTGCCAGCAGCCCTGAGGGGTCTGGCCAGCCCCAGCATTTT
CASSPEGSGQPQHF
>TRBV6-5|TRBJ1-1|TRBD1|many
TGTGCCAGCAGTTTGACAGGGTACGACACTGAAGCTTTCTTT
CASSLTGYDTEAFF
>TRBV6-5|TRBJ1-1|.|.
TGTGCCAGCAGTTACTCGGACCGAAGGGGTGAAGCTTTCTTT
CASSYSDRRGEAFF
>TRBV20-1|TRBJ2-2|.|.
TGCAGTGCCCCAAGGGGGGGGAACACCGGGGAGCTGTTTTTT
CSAPRGGNTGELFF
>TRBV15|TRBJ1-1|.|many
TGTGCCACCAGCAGGGAGGGGGGGACTGAAGCTTTCTTT
CATSREGGTEAFF
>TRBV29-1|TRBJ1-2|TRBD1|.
TGCAGCGGGAGACAGGGAAGCTATGGCTACACCTTC
CSGRQGSYGYTF
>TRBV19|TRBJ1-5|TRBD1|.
TGTGCCAGTAGGGGACAGGGGTGGAGTGGCCAGCCCCAGCATTTT
CASRGQGWSGQPQHF
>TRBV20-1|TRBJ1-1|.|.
TGCAGTGCTCCGGGAGGGGGGGCAGCTGCATGGACTGAAGCTTTCTTT
CSAPGGGAAAWTEAFF
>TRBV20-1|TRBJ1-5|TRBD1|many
TGCAGTGCTAGAGATAGGACAGGGAAGGGTCAGCCCCAGCATTTT
CSARDRTGKGQPQHF
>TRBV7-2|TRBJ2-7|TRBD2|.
TGTGCCAGCAGCTCTGGACTAGCGTTTAGCGAGCAGTACTTC
CASSSGLAFSEQYF
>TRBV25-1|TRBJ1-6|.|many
TGTGCCTCTCGTCGGGGGGCGGTTAATTCACCCCTCCACTTT
CASRRGAVNSPLHF
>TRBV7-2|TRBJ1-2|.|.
TGTGCCAACAGCTTGGTGAATAACTATGGCTACACCTTC
CANSLVNNYGYTF
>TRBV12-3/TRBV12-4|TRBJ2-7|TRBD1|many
TGTGCCAGCAGTTTGACAGGGGTAGCATACGAGCAGTACTTC
CASSLTGVAYEQYF
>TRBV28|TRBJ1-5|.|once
TGTGCCAGCAGTTTAAAGCTGCGGACAAATCAGCCCCAGCATTTT
CASSLKLRTNQPQHF
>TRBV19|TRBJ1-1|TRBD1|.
TGTGCCAGCAAGACAGGGGGTGTCACTGAAGCTTTCTTT
CASKTGGVTEAFF
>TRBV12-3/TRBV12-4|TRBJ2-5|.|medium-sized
TGTGCCAGCAGCTTAGGAGAGACCCAGTACTTC
CASSLGETQYF
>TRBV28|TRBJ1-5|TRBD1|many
TGTGCCAGCAGGGGGTGGGACAGTAATCAGCCCCAGCATTTT
CASRGWDSNQPQHF
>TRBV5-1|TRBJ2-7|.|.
TGCGCCAGCAGCTTGAATAGCGGCCCCCCCTACGAGCAGTACTTC
CASSLNSGPPYEQYF
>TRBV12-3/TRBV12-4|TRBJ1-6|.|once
TGTGCCAGCAGTGAGGTCTCCTATAATTCACCCCTCCACTTT
CASSEVSYNSPLHF
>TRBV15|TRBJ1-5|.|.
TGTGCCACCAGCAGAGATAGGGAGAGCAATCAGCCCCAGCATTTT
CATSRDRESNQPQHF
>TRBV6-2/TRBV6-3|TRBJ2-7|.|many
TGTGCCAGCGGTGACATTGCCTACGAGCAGTACTTC
CASGDIAYEQYF
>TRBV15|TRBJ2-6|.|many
TGTGCCACCAGCAGAGGACAGGCTATCTCTGGGGCCAACGTCCTGACTTTC
CATSRGQAISGANVLTF
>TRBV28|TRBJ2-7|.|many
TGTGCCAGCAGTTTTGGCAGGGAGTACGAGCAGTACTTC
CASSFGREYEQYF
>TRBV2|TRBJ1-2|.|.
TGTGCCAGCGGGGGCGTGGGGGCGCGGTACTATGGCTACACCTTC
CASGGVGARYYGYTF
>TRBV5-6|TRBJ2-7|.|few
TGTGCCAGCAGCTTGGGACAAAGGTTGGAGGAGGAGCAGTACTTC
CASSLGQRLEEEQYF
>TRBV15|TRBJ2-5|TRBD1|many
TGTGCCACCAGCAGAGTACAGGGGGCGAAAGAGACCCAGTACTTC
CATSRVQGAKETQYF
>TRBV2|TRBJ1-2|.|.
TGTGCCAGCCACCCTGGTGGGACGGCGGGAAACACCTTC
CASHPGGTAGNTF
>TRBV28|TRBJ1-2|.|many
TGTGCCAGCAGTTTTAGGGGGGCCGGAGGCTACACCTTC
CASSFRGAGGYTF
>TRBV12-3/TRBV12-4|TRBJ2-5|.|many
TGTGCCAGCAGTACCCGGGACACCGAAGAGACCCAGTACTTC
CASSTRDTEETQYF
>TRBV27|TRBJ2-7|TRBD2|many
TGTGCCAGCGGATTCGGAGGGGCGAGCGGGGGAGCCTACGAGCAGTACTTC
CASGFGGASGGAYEQYF
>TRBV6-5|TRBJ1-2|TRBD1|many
TGTGCCAGCAGGCGGACAGGGGGGGAAGGCTACACCTTC
CASRRTGGEGYTF
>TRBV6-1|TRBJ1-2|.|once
TGTGCCAGCACCGTAAACAGAGACTATGGCTACACCTTC
CASTVNRDYGYTF
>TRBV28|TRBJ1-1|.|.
TGTTTATCCACCGCCTCGCTGAACACTGAAGCTTTCTTT
CLSTASLNTEAFF
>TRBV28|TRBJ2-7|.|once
TGTGCCAGCAGTCCCTGGGCTCTGAAGGGCTCCTACGAGCAGTACTTC
CASSPWALKGSYEQYF
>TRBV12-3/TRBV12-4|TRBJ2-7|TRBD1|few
TGTGCCAGCAGTGTCCGGACAGGGGGGGACGAGCAGTACTTC
CASSVRTGGDEQYF
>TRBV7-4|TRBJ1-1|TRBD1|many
TGTGCCAGCAGCTTAAAAAGGGGGCTGAACACTGAAGCTTTCTTT
CASSLKRGLNTEAFF
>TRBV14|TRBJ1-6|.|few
TGTGCCAGCAGCCCTCTCCGTTGGAGCGAGTCACCCCTCCACTTT
CASSPLRWSESPLHF
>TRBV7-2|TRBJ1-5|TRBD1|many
TGTGCCAGCAGCACTGGGGGGACAGGGTATCAGCCCCAGCATTTT
CASSTGGTGYQPQHF
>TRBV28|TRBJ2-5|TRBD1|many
TGTGCGGGGGCACAGGGGGTTCAAGAGACCCAGTACTTC
CAGAQGVQETQYF
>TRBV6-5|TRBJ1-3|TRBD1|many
TGTGCCAGCAGTTACGCGAGACCGGGACAGCGAATTCTTTCTGGAAACACCATATATTTT
CASSYARPGQRILSGNTIYF
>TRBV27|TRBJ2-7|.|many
TGTGCCAGCAGTCCCTGGGGGGGGGCGTACGAGCAGTACTTC
CASSPWGGAYEQYF
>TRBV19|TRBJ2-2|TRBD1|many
TGTGCCAGTAGGGGACAGGACACCGGGGAGCTGTTTTTT
CASRGQDTGELFF
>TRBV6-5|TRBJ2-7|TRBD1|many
TGTGCCAGCAGTTACTCACTAGGACAGGGAGTTTACTACGAGCAGTACTTC
CASSYSLGQGVYYEQYF